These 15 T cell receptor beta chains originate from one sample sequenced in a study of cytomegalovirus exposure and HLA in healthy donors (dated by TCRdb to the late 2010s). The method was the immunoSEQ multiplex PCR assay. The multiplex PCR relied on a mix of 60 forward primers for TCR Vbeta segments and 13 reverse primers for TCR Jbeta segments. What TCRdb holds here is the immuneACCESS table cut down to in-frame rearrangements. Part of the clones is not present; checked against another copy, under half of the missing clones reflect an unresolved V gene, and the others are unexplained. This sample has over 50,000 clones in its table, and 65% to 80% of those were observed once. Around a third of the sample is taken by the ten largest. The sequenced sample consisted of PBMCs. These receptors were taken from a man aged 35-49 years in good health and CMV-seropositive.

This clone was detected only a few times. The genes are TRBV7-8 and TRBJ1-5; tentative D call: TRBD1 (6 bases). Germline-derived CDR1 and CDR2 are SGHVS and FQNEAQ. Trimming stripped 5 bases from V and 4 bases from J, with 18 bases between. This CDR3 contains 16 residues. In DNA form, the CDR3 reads TGTGCCAGCAGCACCAAAACCGGGACATTTAATCAGCCCCAGCATTTT. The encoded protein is CASSTKTGTFNQPQHF. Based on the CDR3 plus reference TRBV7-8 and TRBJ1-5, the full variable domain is GAGVSQSPRYKVAKRGQDVALRCDPISGHVSLFWYQQALGQGPEFLTYFQNEAQLDKSGLPSDRFFAERPEGSVSTLKIQRTQQEDSAVYLCASSTKTGTFNQPQHFGDGTRLSIL.

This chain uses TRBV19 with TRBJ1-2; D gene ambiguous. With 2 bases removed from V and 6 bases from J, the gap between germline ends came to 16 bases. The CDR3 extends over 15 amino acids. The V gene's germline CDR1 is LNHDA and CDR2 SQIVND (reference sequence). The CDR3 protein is CASSIRNSHRNGYTF. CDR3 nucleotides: TGTGCCAGTAGTATAAGGAACAGCCATAGGAATGGCTACACCTTC.

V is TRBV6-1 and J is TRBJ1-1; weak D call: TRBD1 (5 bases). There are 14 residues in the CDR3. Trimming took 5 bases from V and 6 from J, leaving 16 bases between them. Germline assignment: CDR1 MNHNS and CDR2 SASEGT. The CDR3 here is CASSSAGVKAEAFF. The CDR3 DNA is TGTGCCAGCAGTTCTGCGGGGGTGAAGGCTGAAGCTTTCTTT.

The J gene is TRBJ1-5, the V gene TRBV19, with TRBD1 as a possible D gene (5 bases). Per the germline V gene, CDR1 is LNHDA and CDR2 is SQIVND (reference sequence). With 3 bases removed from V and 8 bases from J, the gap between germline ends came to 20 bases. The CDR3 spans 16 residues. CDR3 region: CASSMGLGRRGKPQHF. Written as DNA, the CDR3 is TGTGCCAGTAGTATGGGATTAGGGCGGAGGGGTAAGCCCCAGCATTTT.

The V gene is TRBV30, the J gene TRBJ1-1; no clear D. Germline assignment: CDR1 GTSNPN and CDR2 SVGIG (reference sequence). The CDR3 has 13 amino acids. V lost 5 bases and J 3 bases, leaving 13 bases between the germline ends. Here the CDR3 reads CAWGREADTEAFF. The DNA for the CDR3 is TGTGCCTGGGGCCGGGAGGCTGACACTGAAGCTTTCTTT.

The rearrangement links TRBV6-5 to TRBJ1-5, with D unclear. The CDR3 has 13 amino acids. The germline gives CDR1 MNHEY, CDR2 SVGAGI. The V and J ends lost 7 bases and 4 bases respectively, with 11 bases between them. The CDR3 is CASTAVQNQPQHF. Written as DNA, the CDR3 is TGTGCCAGCACTGCAGTCCAGAATCAGCCCCAGCATTTT.

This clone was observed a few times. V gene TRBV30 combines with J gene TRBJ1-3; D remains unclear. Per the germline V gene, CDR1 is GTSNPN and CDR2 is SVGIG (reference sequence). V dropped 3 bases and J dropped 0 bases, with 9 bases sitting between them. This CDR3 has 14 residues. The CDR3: CAWRATNSGNTIYF. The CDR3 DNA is TGTGCCTGGAGGGCAACCAACTCTGGAAACACCATATATTTT.

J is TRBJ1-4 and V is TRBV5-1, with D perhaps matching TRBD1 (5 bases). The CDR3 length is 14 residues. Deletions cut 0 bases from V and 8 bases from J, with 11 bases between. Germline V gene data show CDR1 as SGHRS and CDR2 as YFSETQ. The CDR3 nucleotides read TGCGCCAGCAGCTTGGCCACCGGGGGGGAAAAACTGTTTTTT. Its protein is CASSLATGGEKLFF.

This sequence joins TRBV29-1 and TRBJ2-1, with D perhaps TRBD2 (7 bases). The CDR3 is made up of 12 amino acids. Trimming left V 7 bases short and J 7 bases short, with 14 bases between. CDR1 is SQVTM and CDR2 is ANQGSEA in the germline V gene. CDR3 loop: CSAEGGGNEQFF. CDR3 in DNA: TGCAGCGCAGAGGGAGGGGGGAATGAGCAGTTCTTC.

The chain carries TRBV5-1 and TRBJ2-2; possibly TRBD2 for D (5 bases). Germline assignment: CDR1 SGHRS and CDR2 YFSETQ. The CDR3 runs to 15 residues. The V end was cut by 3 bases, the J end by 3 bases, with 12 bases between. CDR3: CASSSLATDTGELFF. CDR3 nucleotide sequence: TGCGCCAGCAGCTCGCTAGCTACGGACACCGGGGAGCTGTTTTTT.

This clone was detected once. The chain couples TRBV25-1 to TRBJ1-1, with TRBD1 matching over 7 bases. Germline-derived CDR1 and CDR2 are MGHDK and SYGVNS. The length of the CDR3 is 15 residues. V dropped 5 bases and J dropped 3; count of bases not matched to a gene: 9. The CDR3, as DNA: TGTGCCAGCAGTCCTGGGACAGCTGGGGACACTGAAGCTTTCTTT. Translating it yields CASSPGTAGDTEAFF.

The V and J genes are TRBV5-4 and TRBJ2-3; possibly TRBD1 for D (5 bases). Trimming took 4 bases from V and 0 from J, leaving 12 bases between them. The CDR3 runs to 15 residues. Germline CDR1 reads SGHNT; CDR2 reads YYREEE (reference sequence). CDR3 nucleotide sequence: TGTGCCAGCAGCCCGACAGTTACTAGCACAGATACGCAGTATTTT. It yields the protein CASSPTVTSTDTQYF.

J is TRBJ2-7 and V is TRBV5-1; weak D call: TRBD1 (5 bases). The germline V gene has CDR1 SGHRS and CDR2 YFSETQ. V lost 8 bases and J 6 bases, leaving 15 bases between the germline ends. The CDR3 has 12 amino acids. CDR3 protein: CARRGPGPEQYF. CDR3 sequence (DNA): TGCGCCAGAAGGGGCCCAGGCCCCGAGCAGTACTTC.

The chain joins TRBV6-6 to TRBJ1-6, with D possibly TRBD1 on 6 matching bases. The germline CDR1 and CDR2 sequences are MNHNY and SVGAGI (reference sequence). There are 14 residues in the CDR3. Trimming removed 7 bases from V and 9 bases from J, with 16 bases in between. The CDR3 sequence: CASNDAGAGSPLHF. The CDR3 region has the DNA TGTGCCAGCAACGACGCGGGGGCTGGTTCACCCCTCCACTTT.

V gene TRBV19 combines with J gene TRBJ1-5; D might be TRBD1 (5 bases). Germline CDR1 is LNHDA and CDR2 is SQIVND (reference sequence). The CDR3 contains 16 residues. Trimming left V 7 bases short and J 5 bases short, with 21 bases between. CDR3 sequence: CASTSPLGLGDQPQHF. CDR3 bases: TGTGCCAGTACCTCTCCCTTGGGGCTAGGGGATCAGCCCCAGCATTTT.